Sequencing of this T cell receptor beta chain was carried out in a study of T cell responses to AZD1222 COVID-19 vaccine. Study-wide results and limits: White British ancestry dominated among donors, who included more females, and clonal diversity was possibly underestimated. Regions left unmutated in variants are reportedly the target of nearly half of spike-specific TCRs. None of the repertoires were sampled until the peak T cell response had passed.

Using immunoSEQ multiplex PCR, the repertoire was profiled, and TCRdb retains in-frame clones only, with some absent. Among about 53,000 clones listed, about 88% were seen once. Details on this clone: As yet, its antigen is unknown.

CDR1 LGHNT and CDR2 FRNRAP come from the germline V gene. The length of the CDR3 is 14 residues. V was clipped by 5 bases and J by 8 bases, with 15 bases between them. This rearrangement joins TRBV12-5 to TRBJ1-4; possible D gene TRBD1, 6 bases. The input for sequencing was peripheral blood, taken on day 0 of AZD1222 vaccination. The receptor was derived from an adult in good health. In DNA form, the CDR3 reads TGTGCTAGTGGTGATCCCGGGACACTCGAAAAACTGTTTTTT. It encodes CASGDPGTLEKLFF. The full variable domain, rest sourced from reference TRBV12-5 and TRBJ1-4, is DARVTQTPRHKVTEMGQEVTMRCQPILGHNTVFWYRQTMMQGLELLAYFRNRAPLDDSGMPKDRFSAEMPDATLATLKIQPSEPRDSAVYFCASGDPGTLEKLFFGSGTQLSVL.